Sequencing of this T cell receptor beta chain was carried out in a study of shared clonotypes between healthy human individuals. V was pared by 4 bases and J by 0 bases, with 5 bases of the junction left unmatched. The germline V gene has CDR1 LNHDA and CDR2 SQIVND (reference sequence). The CDR3 loop spans 17 amino acids. This table comes from immunoSEQ multiplex PCR, and its TCRdb copy is limited to in-frame clones, with some not included. The table shows about 1 million clones, with under 80% occurring only once. The sample consisted of memory CD4+ T cells sorted from blood. Stated subset: CD45RA-negative fraction. The receptor's source is a man younger than 30 in good health. The rearrangement links TRBV19 to TRBJ2-1; 11 positions agree with TRBD2. The chain's CDR3 is CASSKGLADTSYNEQFF. Written as DNA, the CDR3 is TGTGCCAGTAGTAAGGGACTAGCGGATACCTCCTACAATGAGCAGTTCTTC.